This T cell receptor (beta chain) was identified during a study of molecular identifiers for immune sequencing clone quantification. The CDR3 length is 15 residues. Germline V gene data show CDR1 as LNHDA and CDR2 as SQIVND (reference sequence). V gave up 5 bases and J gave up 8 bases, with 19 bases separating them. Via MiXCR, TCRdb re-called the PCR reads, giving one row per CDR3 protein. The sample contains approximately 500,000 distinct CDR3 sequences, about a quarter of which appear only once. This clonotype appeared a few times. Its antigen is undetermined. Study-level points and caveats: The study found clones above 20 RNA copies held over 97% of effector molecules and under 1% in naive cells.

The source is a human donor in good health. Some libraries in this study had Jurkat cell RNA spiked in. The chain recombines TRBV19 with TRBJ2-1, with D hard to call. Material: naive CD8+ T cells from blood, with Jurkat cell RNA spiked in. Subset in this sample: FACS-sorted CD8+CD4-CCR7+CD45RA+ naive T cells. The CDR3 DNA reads TGTGCCAGTAGTTATGGTCCACCAACAGTACATGAGCAGTTCTTC. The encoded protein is CASSYGPPTVHEQFF.